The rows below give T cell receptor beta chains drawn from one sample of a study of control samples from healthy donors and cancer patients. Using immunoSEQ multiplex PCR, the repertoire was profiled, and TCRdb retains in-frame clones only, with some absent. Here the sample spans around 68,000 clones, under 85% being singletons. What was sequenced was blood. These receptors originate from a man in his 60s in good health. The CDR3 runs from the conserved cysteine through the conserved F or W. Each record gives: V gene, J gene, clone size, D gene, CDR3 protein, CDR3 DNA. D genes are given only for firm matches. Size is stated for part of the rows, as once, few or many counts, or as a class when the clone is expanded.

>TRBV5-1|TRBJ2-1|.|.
CASSLTSKIEQFF
TGCGCCAGCAGCCTAACCTCTAAAATCGAGCAGTTCTTC
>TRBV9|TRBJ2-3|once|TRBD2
CASSGWGGPRADTQYF
TGTGCCAGCAGCGGATGGGGAGGGCCTCGGGCAGATACGCAGTATTTT
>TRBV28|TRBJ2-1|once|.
CASSLAGGGDNEQFF
TGTGCCAGCAGTTTGGCAGGAGGAGGGGACAATGAGCAGTTCTTC
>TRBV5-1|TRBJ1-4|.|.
CASSQSSGAEKLFF
TGCGCCAGCAGCCAGTCGTCAGGGGCTGAAAAACTGTTTTTT
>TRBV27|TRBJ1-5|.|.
CASGGNQPQHF
TGTGCCAGCGGCGGGAATCAGCCCCAGCATTTT
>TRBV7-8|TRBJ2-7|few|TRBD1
CASSREGTGGWEQYF
TGTGCCAGCAGCCGAGAAGGGACAGGGGGCTGGGAGCAGTACTTC
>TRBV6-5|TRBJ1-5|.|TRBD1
CASRQQGAGGQPQHF
TGTGCCAGCAGGCAACAGGGGGCCGGCGGTCAGCCCCAGCATTTT
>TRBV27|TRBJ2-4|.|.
CASSAWGETLAKNIQYF
TGTGCCAGCAGCGCCTGGGGGGAAACTCTAGCCAAAAACATTCAGTACTTC
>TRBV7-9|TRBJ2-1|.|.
CASTLGPDGGIF
TGTGCCAGCACCCTTGGTCCGGACGGCGGTATCTTC
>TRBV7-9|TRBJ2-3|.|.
CASSRHSASTDTQYF
TGTGCCAGCAGCCGCCATAGTGCTAGCACAGATACGCAGTATTTT
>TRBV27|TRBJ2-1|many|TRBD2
CASSPAGLTYNEQFF
TGTGCCAGCAGTCCAGCGGGGCTCACCTACAATGAGCAGTTCTTC
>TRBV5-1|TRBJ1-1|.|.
CASSLEHNTEAFF
TGCGCCAGCAGCTTGGAACACAACACTGAAGCTTTCTTT
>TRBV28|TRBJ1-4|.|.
CASNSRGVGSEKLFF
TGTGCCAGCAATTCTCGCGGGGTTGGATCTGAAAAACTGTTTTTT
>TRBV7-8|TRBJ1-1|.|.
CASSRDRQTEAFF
TGTGCCAGCAGCCGCGACCGACAGACTGAAGCTTTCTTT
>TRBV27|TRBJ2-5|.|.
CASSWTHQETQYF
TGTGCCAGCAGTTGGACCCACCAAGAGACCCAGTACTTC
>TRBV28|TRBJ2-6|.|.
CASSLSGAGANVLTF
TGTGCCAGCAGTTTATCTGGTGCTGGGGCCAACGTCCTGACTTTC
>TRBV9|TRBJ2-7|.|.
CASSLALGPANEQYF
TGTGCCAGCAGCCTCGCCTTGGGACCTGCCAACGAGCAGTACTTC
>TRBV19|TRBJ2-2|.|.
CASMKGTSTGELFF
TGTGCCAGTATGAAAGGGACGAGCACCGGGGAGCTGTTTTTT
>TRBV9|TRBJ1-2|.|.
CASSLPGGRNGYTF
TGTGCCAGCAGCCTACCGGGAGGGCGGAATGGCTACACCTTC
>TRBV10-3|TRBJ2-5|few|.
CAISEWADQETQYF
TGTGCCATCAGTGAGTGGGCCGACCAAGAGACCCAGTACTTC
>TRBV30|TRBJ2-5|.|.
CAWSRQAQETQYF
TGTGCCTGGAGCCGGCAGGCGCAAGAGACCCAGTACTTC
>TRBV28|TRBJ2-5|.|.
CASSPPGDQETQYF
TGTGCCAGCAGTCCCCCAGGGGACCAAGAGACCCAGTACTTC